These 8 T cell receptor beta chains came from one sample sequenced in a study of blood T cell repertoires in COVID-19. Sequenced by immunoSEQ multiplex PCR; TCRdb stores in-frame clones only, minus some. The data contain about 18,000 clones, approximately 90% of them singletons. Sample: peripheral blood. The receptors come from a human donor in a cohort sampled during active COVID-19.

The J gene is TRBJ2-7, the V gene TRBV18, with D perhaps matching TRBD1 (6 bases). Looked up from germline, CDR1 is KGHSH and CDR2 is LQKENI. This CDR3 is built from 15 residues. Trimming shortened V by 3 bases and J by 2 bases, and 14 bases separated the two germline ends. The DNA of the CDR3 is TGTGCCAGCTCACCGTCCACAGGGAAGACCTACGAGCAGTACTTC. Protein sequence: CASSPSTGKTYEQYF.

The V gene is TRBV28, the J gene TRBJ1-6; 8 bases are shared with TRBD1. Germline loops: CDR1 MDHEN, CDR2 SYDVKM. This CDR3 has 15 residues. V shed 5 bases and J 10 bases; nucleotides not matched to a gene: 10. As DNA, the CDR3 is TGTGCCAGCAGTCAGGGGGCGCGGGTTGGGTCACCCCTCCACTTT. Its protein product is CASSQGARVGSPLHF.

The chain recombines TRBV28 with TRBJ2-3; possibly TRBD2 for D (6 bases). The CDR3 is 16 amino acids. In germline, CDR1 is MDHEN, CDR2 SYDVKM. With 5 bases removed from V and 0 bases from J, the gap between germline ends came to 15 bases. The CDR3 region is CASSREEGRSTDTQYF. As DNA, the CDR3 is TGTGCCAGCAGTCGTGAGGAGGGCCGTAGCACAGATACGCAGTATTTT.

The chain combines TRBV5-1 with TRBJ1-4, with TRBD1 as a possible D gene (5 bases). The CDR3 sequence is 14 residues long. The germline gives CDR1 SGHRS, CDR2 YFSETQ. V lost 2 bases to trimming and J lost 7 bases, with 12 bases between them. This CDR3 is CASSFAGRGEKLFF. CDR3 coding DNA: TGCGCCAGCAGCTTTGCAGGGAGGGGTGAAAAACTGTTTTTT. The full variable domain, in which reference TRBV5-1 and TRBJ1-4 provide the parts outside the CDR3, is KAGVTQTPRYLIKTRGQQVTLSCSPISGHRSVSWYQQTPGQGLQFLFEYFSETQRNKGNFPGRFSGRQFSNSRSEMNVSTLELGDSALYLCASSFAGRGEKLFFGSGTQLSVL.

This CDR3 is CASSVGTGSDYEQYF. The CDR3 DNA reads TGTGCCAGCAGCGTAGGGACAGGGAGCGACTACGAGCAGTACTTC. The chain has TRBV9 and TRBJ2-7; 8 nucleotides match TRBD1. Germline lookup yields CDR1 SGDLS and CDR2 YYNGEE. Trimming at V came to 0 bases and at J to 3 bases, leaving 5 bases not matched to a gene. The CDR3 covers 15 residues.

The chain carries TRBV20-1 and TRBJ1-2, with D possibly TRBD1 on 5 matching bases. The CDR3 is made up of 16 amino acids. The germline V gene has CDR1 DFQATT and CDR2 SNEGSKA (reference sequence). V was cut by 3 bases and J by 4 bases, with 21 bases left in between. For the CDR3, the DNA is TGCAGTGCTAGTAGGCAGGGAGGTAGCAATACCTATGGCTACACCTTC. Its protein product is CSASRQGGSNTYGYTF.

This clone was counted once. J is TRBJ1-5 and V is TRBV10-3; 12 bases are a match to TRBD1. CDR3 size: 17 residues. V dropped 2 bases and J dropped 8; count of bases not matched to a gene: 10. CDR1 is ENHRY, CDR2 SYGVKD, per germline. This CDR3 reads CAISEPPGTGGFKPQHF. DNA for the CDR3: TGTGCCATCAGTGAGCCCCCCGGGACAGGGGGCTTCAAGCCCCAGCATTTT.

The chain has TRBV19 and TRBJ2-2; D remains ambiguous. Trimming left V 3 bases short and J 6 bases short, with 17 bases between. There are 16 residues in the CDR3. Germline CDR1 reads LNHDA; CDR2 reads SQIVND (reference sequence). CDR3 sequence (DNA): TGTGCCAGTAGTATGTCATCTATGATCGCTGCCGGGGAGCTGTTTTTT. Translation: CASSMSSMIAAGELFF.